The 9 T cell receptor beta chains presented below share a single source sample, sequenced in a study of cytomegalovirus exposure and HLA in healthy donors (dated by TCRdb to 2016 to 2017). The library was produced with the immunoSEQ multiplex PCR assay. For the multiplex PCR, a mixture combining 60 forward primers for TCR Vbeta segments and 13 reverse primers for TCR Jbeta segments was used. The immuneACCESS repertoire file appears here via TCRdb, limited to in-frame rearrangements. These files lack a portion of the clones; in checked studies, under half of the deficit traces to unresolved V genes, and the cause of the others is not known. The table for this sample lists more than 90,000 clones; roughly 76% of them were counted only once. The ten largest clonotypes hold roughly 15% of the sample. The sample comprised PBMCs. All receptors derive from a man aged 50-59 years in good health and CMV-seropositive.

This clone was counted a few times. V is TRBV5-5 and J is TRBJ2-5; 9 nucleotides align to TRBD2. CDR1 and CDR2 from the germline V gene are SGHKS and YYEKEE (reference sequence). The CDR3 covers 17 residues. Trimming took 0 bases from V and 0 from J; bases not matched to a gene: 6. CDR3 sequence (DNA): TGTGCCAGCAGCTTGGGAGCGGGGGGATCGTACCAAGAGACCCAGTACTTC. Protein sequence: CASSLGAGGSYQETQYF.

V gene TRBV18 combines with J gene TRBJ1-1; D is possibly TRBD1 (5 bases). V was trimmed by 2 bases and J by 4 bases, leaving 11 bases between them. This CDR3 is built from 14 residues. CDR1 KGHSH and CDR2 LQKENI come from the germline V gene. The CDR3 DNA reads as TGTGCCAGCTCACCAAATCAGGGTCTCACTGAAGCTTTCTTT. Its translation: CASSPNQGLTEAFF.

The sample holds a few counts of this clone. The chain joins TRBV18 to TRBJ1-2, with D possibly TRBD1 on 6 matching bases. Between the trimmed V and J ends, which lost 5 bases and 0 bases, there was a span of 16 bases. CDR1 and CDR2 (germline): KGHSH, LQKENI. This CDR3 is built from 16 residues. Here the CDR3 reads CASSETQGLANYGYTF. The CDR3 DNA reads as TGTGCCAGCTCAGAAACACAGGGTCTAGCTAACTATGGCTACACCTTC.

The chain recombines TRBV7-2 with TRBJ1-4; 7 nucleotides align to TRBD1. The junction had 4 bases not matched to a gene; V was cut back by 2 bases and J by 4 bases. From germline, CDR1 is SGHTA and CDR2 FQGNSA. The CDR3 has 15 residues. The CDR3 sequence: CASSLLAGGNEKLFF. For the CDR3, the DNA is TGTGCCAGCAGCTTATTGGCAGGGGGTAATGAAAAACTGTTTTTT.

In its sample, this clone was seen a few times. V usage is TRBV6-5 and J usage is TRBJ2-5, with TRBD2 matching 10 bases. The CDR3 is 14 amino acids. Germline-derived CDR1 and CDR2 are MNHEY and SVGAGI. With 6 bases clipped from V and 4 bases from J, the junction kept 5 bases outside the gene matches. Here the CDR3 DNA reads TGTGCCAGCAGACCCAGCGGGGGGGGAGAGACCCAGTACTTC. Amino acid sequence: CASRPSGGGETQYF.

The chain links TRBV19 to TRBJ1-5; D perhaps matches TRBD1 (5 bases). Germline loops: CDR1 LNHDA, CDR2 SQIVND (reference sequence). The CDR3 extends over 14 amino acids. Trimming pared 6 bases from V and 6 bases from J, leaving 15 bases between. The CDR3 region has the DNA TGTGCCAGTAGCCCTCAGGGTTTAGGTCAGCCCCAGCATTTT. It encodes CASSPQGLGQPQHF.

The J gene is TRBJ1-1, the V gene TRBV6-4; D possibly corresponds to TRBD1 (6 bases). Deletions cut 2 bases from V and 2 bases from J, with 9 bases between. The CDR3 sequence is 14 residues long. Germline loops: CDR1 MRHNA, CDR2 SNTAGT. CDR3 DNA sequence: TGTGCCAGCAGTGACACGGACAGAAACACTGAAGCTTTCTTT. This sequence encodes CASSDTDRNTEAFF.

This clone was counted only a few times. V gene TRBV10-2 combines with J gene TRBJ2-4, with 10 bases fitting TRBD2. The V segment lost 3 bases and the J segment 0 bases; nucleotides outside the gene matches: 11. The CDR3 sequence is 19 residues long. From germline, CDR1 is WSHSY and CDR2 SAAADI. CDR3 residues: CASSDPSASGGLAKNIQYF. CDR3 sequence (DNA): TGCGCCAGCAGTGATCCGTCGGCTAGCGGGGGCCTAGCCAAAAACATTCAGTACTTC.

In this sample, this clone turned up once. The rearrangement joins TRBV28 to TRBJ1-4; 8 bases agree with TRBD1. Germline CDR1 reads MDHEN; CDR2 reads SYDVKM. This CDR3 is built from 15 residues. V gave up 4 bases and J gave up 8 bases; unmatched junction bases: 9. In DNA, the CDR3 is TGTGCCAGCAGTTCGTCAGGGGGCGCAAACGAAAAACTGTTTTTT. Translating gives CASSSSGGANEKLFF. Full variable domain (rest looked up from reference TRBV28 and TRBJ1-4): DVKVTQSSRYLVKRTGEKVFLECVQDMDHENMFWYRQDPGLGLRLIYFSYDVKMKEKGDIPEGYSVSREKKERFSLILESASTNQTSMYLCASSSSGGANEKLFFGSGTQLSVL.